The clone carrying this T cell receptor beta chain was counted ten times or more. The sample belongs to a study of T cells in Graves' hyperthyroidism and ophthalmopathy. Amplification of TCR beta CDR3 regions was performed using RNA transcripts as template. HTBI primers drove first-round RT-PCR of the TCR CDR3. A single record per CDR3 protein comes from TCRdb applying MiXCR to the multiplex PCR reads. In the table there are 550,000 to 850,000 distinct CDR3 sequences, around 19% of which are singletons. The CDR3 has 16 residues. V lost 0 bases and J 4 bases, leaving 15 bases between the germline ends. CDR1 and CDR2 from the germline V gene are LGHDT and YNNKEL (reference sequence).

The source of this sequence is a woman aged 50 to 60 with Graves' hyperthyroidism that later progressed to Graves' ophthalmopathy. J is TRBJ1-2 and V is TRBV3-1, with a tentative D call TRBD1 (6 bases). Sequenced sample: blood. CDR3 sequence reads: CASSQDEDSWSYGYTF. In DNA form, the CDR3 reads TGTGCCAGCAGCCAAGATGAGGACAGTTGGAGCTATGGCTACACCTTC.